Presented here are 17 T cell receptor beta chains from one specimen sequenced in a study of T cells in women clearing cervical HPV infection. Sequencing was performed with immunoSEQ multiplex PCR; in TCRdb, only in-frame clones are kept and a portion is missing. The sample has some 28,000 clones. Sample: blood buffy coat. The receptors derive from a woman aged 18 to 75 with a cervical HPV16 infection that either progressed to CIN3+ or cleared (not recorded which).

Regarding this clone: The observed sequence ends 3 residues before the CDR3 terminus, with the missing tail filled in from the germline J gene. The rearrangement links TRBV20-1 to TRBJ2-2; TRBD1 matches 7 bases. CDR1 is DFQATT, CDR2 SNEGSKA, per germline (reference sequence). Trimming at V came to 6 bases and at J to 4 bases, leaving 5 bases not matched to a gene. The CDR3 covers 13 residues. Here the CDR3 reads CSAPTGSTGELFF. Partial CDR3 DNA: TGCAGTGCCCCGACAGGGAGCACCGGGGAG.

With respect to this clone: The sequence runs out 3 residues before the end of the CDR3; the remainder is reconstructed from the germline J gene. The chain links TRBV10-3 to TRBJ1-4, with TRBD1 matching over 7 bases. This CDR3 spans 14 amino acids. Looked up from germline, CDR1 is ENHRY and CDR2 is SYGVKD. V shed 10 bases, J shed 5 bases, and the junction held 10 bases outside the gene matches. The CDR3 bases that were read are TGTGCCACCAATTCCGGGACAGAAAATGAAAAA. This codes for CATNSGTENEK. The whole CDR3 region reads CATNSGTENEKLFF.

Worth noting for this clone: The observed sequence ends 3 residues before the CDR3 terminus, with the missing tail filled in from the germline J gene. The chain is built from TRBV20-1 and TRBJ1-2, with D possibly matching TRBD1 (5 bases). This CDR3 is 13 amino acids long. Between the trimmed V and J ends, which lost 4 bases and 5 bases, there was a span of 14 bases. CDR1 DFQATT and CDR2 SNEGSKA come from the germline V gene (reference sequence). The CDR3 loop reads CSAIEKGFYGYTF. CDR3 DNA, as far as it was read: TGCAGTGCTATCGAGAAGGGGTTTTATGGC.

Regarding this clone: The read falls 3 residues short of the CDR3 end, and the missing part is taken from the germline J gene. The chain links TRBV7-3 to TRBJ2-1; D is unresolved. Germline V gene sequence: CDR1 SGHTA, CDR2 FQGTGA. V was shortened by 5 bases and J by 6 bases, with 11 bases between the two germline ends. The CDR3 consists of 13 residues. The part of the CDR3 DNA that was read is TGTGCCAGCAGCCGAGCTAGTATCAATGAG. Encoded protein: CASSRASINE. The full CDR3 reads CASSRASINEQFF.

Note on this clone: At one of its ends the junction is not consistent with the germline gene, which may arise from a read error. The read ends 3 residues shy of where the CDR3 ends; the end is completed using the germline J gene. V usage is TRBV4-2 and J usage is TRBJ2-4; 10 bases are a match to TRBD2. The CDR3 runs to 16 residues. Germline lookup yields CDR1 LGHNA and CDR2 YNFKEQ. CDR3 DNA, as far as it was read: TGCGCCAGCAGCCAAGATCAGGCTAGCGGGAGTTACATT. Translating gives CASSQDQASGSYI. The full CDR3 reads CASSQDQASGSYIQYF.

As concerns this clone: The read gets to within 3 residues of the CDR3 end, and the germline J gene fills in the rest. The chain is built from TRBV12-3 or TRBV12-4 and TRBJ1-5, with 7 positions matching TRBD1. The V segment lost 5 bases and the J segment 6 bases; nucleotides outside the gene matches: 13. The CDR3 is 16 amino acids. The CDR3 sequence is CASSPRTGQGGQPQHF. The CDR3 DNA, read in part, is TGTGCCAGCAGTCCACGGACAGGCCAAGGAGGTCAGCCC.

As regards this clone: Read data end 3 residues before the CDR3 end; the end is taken from the germline J gene. The chain carries TRBV6-2 or TRBV6-3 and TRBJ2-1; 14 bases are shared with TRBD2. Germline V lookup: CDR1 MNHEY, CDR2 SVGEGT. The CDR3 covers 17 residues. Trimming took 4 bases from V and 8 from J; bases not matched to a gene: 10. CDR3 sequence: CASSSPQGLAGVHEQFF. The DNA read from the CDR3 is TGTGCCAGCAGTTCACCCCAGGGACTAGCGGGAGTCCATGAG.

Concerning this clone itself: The read is 3 residues too short to cover the CDR3 end, so that end is filled in from the germline J gene. This chain connects TRBV15 to TRBJ1-3; 8 bases line up with TRBD1. From germline, CDR1 is LNHNV and CDR2 YYDKDF (reference sequence). V dropped 6 bases and J dropped 4; count of bases not matched to a gene: 8. This CDR3 spans 15 amino acids. Here the CDR3 reads CATSLDRAQGNTIYF. CDR3 bases read: TGTGCCACCAGTTTGGACAGGGCTCAAGGAAACACC. Using reference TRBV15 and TRBJ1-3 for the parts outside the CDR3, the full variable domain is DAMVIQNPRYQVTQFGKPVTLSCSQTLNHNVMYWYQQKSSQAPKLLFHYYDKDFNNEADTPDNFQSRRPNTSFCFLDIRSPGLGDTAMYLCATSLDRAQGNTIYFGEGSWLTVV.

As concerns this clone: The read gets to within 3 residues of the CDR3 end, and the germline J gene fills in the rest. This same CDR3 is encoded by further DNA sequences in the sample. The rearrangement links TRBV7-6 to TRBJ1-2, with no clear D. Germline values: CDR1 SGHVS, CDR2 FNYEAQ. This CDR3 is built from 15 residues. CDR3 region: CASSLEAVGTDTYTF. CDR3 bases read: TGTGCCAGCAGCTTAGAGGCCGTAGGAACAGATACA. The variable domain in full, with the rest retrieved from reference TRBV7-6 and TRBJ1-2, is GAGVSQSPRYKVTKRGQDVALRCDPISGHVSLYWYRQALGQGPEFLTYFNYEAQQDKSGLPNDRFSAERPEGSISTLTIQRTEQRDSAMYRCASSLEAVGTDTYTFGSGTRLTVV.

Comment on this clone: The read stops 3 residues short of the end of the CDR3; the missing end is completed from the germline J gene. J is TRBJ1-2 and V is TRBV6-4; D call uncertain. The CDR3 contains 13 residues. Germline CDR1 reads MRHNA; CDR2 reads SNTAGT. CDR3 loop: CASSEGDTDTYTF. The CDR3 bases that were read are TGTGCCAGCAGTGAAGGCGACACAGATACC.

About this clone itself: The CDR3 extends 3 residues past the end of the read, so its final part is completed from the germline J gene. V is TRBV19 and J is TRBJ2-7, with D maybe TRBD2 (6 bases). The CDR3 consists of 14 residues. V lost 1 base to trimming and J lost 3 bases, with 10 bases between them. Germline loops: CDR1 LNHDA, CDR2 SQIVND (reference sequence). CDR3 sequence: CASSIVSGDYEQYF. Partial CDR3 DNA: TGTGCCAGTAGTATAGTTAGCGGTGACTACGAG.

In regard to this clone: The CDR3 end falls 3 residues outside the read, so it is completed with the germline J gene. J is TRBJ1-2 and V is TRBV19; TRBD1 might be the D (5 bases). Germline CDR1 reads LNHDA; CDR2 reads SQIVND (reference sequence). The CDR3 contains 16 residues. The CDR3: CASSRLAGDPSYDYTF. The DNA read from the CDR3 is TGTGCCAGTAGTCGACTAGCGGGGGACCCCTCCTACGAC.

Note on this clone: The read ends 3 residues before the CDR3 terminus; that terminus is restored from the germline J gene. V is TRBV5-4 and J is TRBJ1-6, with TRBD1 identical over 9 bases. Germline V gene data show CDR1 as SGHNT and CDR2 as YYREEE (reference sequence). The length of the CDR3 is 14 residues. Trimming removed 3 bases from V and 7 bases from J; junction bases left unmatched: 2. The CDR3 DNA, read in part, is TGTGCCAGCAGCTGGACAGGGGAAAATTCACCC. Encoded protein: CASSWTGENSP. The full CDR3 protein is CASSWTGENSPLHF.

The part of the CDR3 DNA that was read is TGTGCCAGTAGCCTTCGGGGAAAGGGTGGC. This codes for CASSLRGKGG. The full CDR3 sequence reads CASSLRGKGGYTF. This chain links TRBV19 with TRBJ1-2; D unclear. The CDR3 is cut off 3 residues early in the read; its end comes from the germline J gene. Germline V CDR1 and CDR2: LNHDA, SQIVND (reference sequence). V lost 6 bases and J 7 bases, leaving 15 bases between the germline ends. The CDR3 extends over 13 amino acids.

Comments on this clone: The read ends 3 residues before the CDR3 terminus; that terminus is restored from the germline J gene. The genes are TRBV5-1 and TRBJ1-2, with no clear D. The CDR3 runs 13 residues. V dropped 1 base and J dropped 0 bases, with 4 bases sitting between them. Per the germline V gene, CDR1 is SGHRS and CDR2 is YFSETQ. CDR3 residues: CASSLTANYGYTF. The sequenced CDR3 bases are TGCGCCAGCAGCTTGACAGCTAACTATGGC.

With regard to this clone: The read ends 3 residues early relative to the CDR3; the germline J gene fills the gap. The V and J genes are TRBV4-1 and TRBJ2-5, with D possibly TRBD1 on 5 matching bases. Between the trimmed V and J ends, which lost 1 base and 2 bases, there was a span of 11 bases. The CDR3 has 15 residues. Germline CDR1 MGHRA, CDR2 YSYEKL. The CDR3 sequence: CASSQGGHLQETQYF. CDR3 DNA (partial): TGCGCCAGCAGCCAAGGCGGACATCTTCAAGAGACC.

The CDR3 bases that were read are TGTGCCAGCAGCGCAGCGGGGGCCACTTTTAATGAG. Translation gives CASSAAGATFNE. Given in full, the CDR3 is CASSAAGATFNEQFF. The chain recombines TRBV7-3 with TRBJ2-1, with TRBD2 matching over 8 bases. The read falls 3 residues short of the CDR3 end, and the missing part is taken from the germline J gene. In germline, CDR1 is SGHTA, CDR2 FQGTGA. V shed 5 bases, J shed 7 bases, and the junction held 10 bases outside the gene matches. This CDR3 has 15 residues.